The present T cell receptor (beta chain) was sequenced within a study of blood T cell repertoires in COVID-19. As for the study in general: Sources were T cells, B-cell-depleted T cells, or PBMCs; the material itself was cDNA or gDNA.

TCRdb keeps only in-frame clones here, not all; method: immunoSEQ multiplex PCR. Among 150,000 or so clones, roughly 84% were seen once, and the ten largest hold around 7%. This clone was found a few times. The clonotype was recovered from a woman between 50 and 59 years old who had recovered from COVID-19. The sample comprised PBMCs or T cells enriched from blood (not recorded which).

The CDR3 nucleotides read TGCGCCAGCAGCTTGGTTACTAGCGGAAGCTACGAGCAGTACTTC. Amino acid sequence: CASSLVTSGSYEQYF. This chain uses TRBV5-1 with TRBJ2-7, with 8 bases fitting TRBD2. With V trimmed by 0 bases and J by 3 bases, 5 bases remained unmatched. Germline V gene sequence: CDR1 SGHRS, CDR2 YFSETQ. This CDR3 region has 15 residues.